The TCR beta chain described here comes from a study of T cells expressing NK-cell markers. TCRdb reanalyzed the 5' RACE reads, giving one entry per CDR3 protein sequence and no DNA. The sample data list under 500,000 distinct CDR3 sequences. The CDR3 length is 14 residues. Per the germline V gene, CDR1 is SNHLY and CDR2 is FYNNEI. The chain has TRBV2 and TRBJ1-2. The sample consisted of blood T cells: a sorted CD56 or NKG2C T cell subset, CD4+ or CD8+ T cells, or bulk PBMC T cells (not recorded which). The receptor was derived from a woman aged 18 to 75 in good health. The CDR3 protein is CASSELAANYGYTF.